Listed below are T cell receptor beta chains from one sample, sequenced in a study of OX40 agonist ivuxolimab in advanced cancers. Profiling relied on immunoSEQ multiplex PCR, and the TCRdb table lists in-frame clones only, not all of them. The sample records roughly 56,000 clones, roughly 87% being singletons. Sequences were derived from CD4+ or CD8+ T cells sorted from blood, sampled in a trial of the OX40 agonist ivuxolimab. Receptors originate from an adult with an advanced solid tumor such as melanoma, head and neck, liver or kidney cancer. CDR3s include the opening cysteine and the closing phenylalanine or tryptophan. A D gene is named only where the DNA matches it firmly. The size of a clone is reported for some rows only, either as once, few or many, or as a class for expanded clones.

15 | TRBD2 | TRBJ2-3 | NA | TRBV11-3 | TGTGCCAGCAGCTTCGGCGGGAGGGACCAAGATACGCAGTATTTT | CASSFGGRDQDTQYF
13 | NA | TRBJ2-6 | NA | TRBV30 | TGTGCCTGGAGTGTTGGGGGGGCCAACGTCCTGACTTTC | CAWSVGGANVLTF
13 | NA | TRBJ2-5 | NA | TRBV7-9 | TGTGCCAGCAGCCCCCCGCAGGAGGAGACCCAGTACTTC | CASSPPQEETQYF
15 | TRBD1 | TRBJ1-6 | NA | TRBV2 | TGTGCCAGCAGTGAAGACAGGGGGCGTGATTCACCCCTCCACTTT | CASSEDRGRDSPLHF
14 | TRBD1 | TRBJ1-5 | once | TRBV6-1 | TGTGCCAGCAGTGGGGCAGGGGGCAGTCAGCCCCAGCATTTT | CASSGAGGSQPQHF
15 | TRBD2 | TRBJ2-4 | NA | TRBV6-1 | TGTGCCAGCAGTGGACTAGCGGGAATCGGGAACATTCAGTACTTC | CASSGLAGIGNIQYF
13 | NA | TRBJ2-2 | NA | TRBV29-1 | TGCAGCGTTGCGGTCGGGACCACCGGGGAGCTGTTTTTT | CSVAVGTTGELFF
18 | TRBD2 | TRBJ2-1 | NA | TRBV9 | TGTGCCAGCAGCGGAGACACGGGGGGGATAGCGGGAGTAAATGAGCAGTTCTTC | CASSGDTGGIAGVNEQFF
14 | NA | TRBJ2-5 | NA | TRBV19 | TGTGCCAGTAGCCCTGCAGGAGGGGATGGGACCCAGTACTTC | CASSPAGGDGTQYF
15 | NA | TRBJ1-6 | NA | TRBV30 | TGTGCCTGGAGGAGTGGGAGGGGATATAATTCACCCCTCCACTTT | CAWRSGRGYNSPLHF
14 | TRBD1 | TRBJ2-7 | NA | TRBV2 | TGTGCCAGCATAGTCGACAGGGACTCCTACGAGCAGTACTTC | CASIVDRDSYEQYF
14 | NA | TRBJ2-1 | few | TRBV2 | TGTGCCAGCAAACCGGGAGAAGGGGTCAATGAGCAGTTCTTC | CASKPGEGVNEQFF
12 | NA | TRBJ1-2 | NA | TRBV19 | TGTGCCAGTAGTATAGCGGATCGTGGCTACACCTTC | CASSIADRGYTF